This TCR beta chain was captured in a study of cytomegalovirus exposure and HLA in healthy donors listed by TCRdb under 2017. Study-level background: According to an earlier analysis of a few hundred of the donors, some 180 million T cells yielded 90 million to 140 million unique TCR beta sequences and less than 300 Gb of sequence data. Along with the roughly 610-subject first cohort, a separate validation cohort of some 130 different subjects was used. The study was designed to test whether signatures of past pathogen exposure could be identified by cataloging public T cell receptors. To decide whether each TCR beta V gene segment behaved as functional or pseudogenic, an earlier analysis of some 540 of the donors relied on high-throughput TCR beta sequencing. Of the 350 to 450 genotyped donors, 70% to 90% were placed in the genetic ancestry cluster associated with self-reported Caucasian donors. About five DR-DQ haplotypes were treated as single units for association and clustering because of strong linkage in the cohort. High-throughput TCR immunosequencing, statistical association of individual TCRs with disease status, and machine learning were combined to predict cytomegalovirus infection status. HLA typing covered class I and class II loci at four-digit resolution. On average, roughly 240,000 unique TCR beta nucleotide sequences were sequenced per donor among a few hundred genotyped donors of the cohort, with roughly 19% of those sequences being non-productive. Donor age, sex, ethnicity and CMV serostatus were compiled alongside the repertoire data. An early release covering roughly 600 HLA-typed donors comprised about 300 gigabases of sequencing data and around 85 million unique TCR sequences. The T cell repertoires of some 670 subjects were profiled by immunosequencing and related to cytomegalovirus serostatus. A later genetic analysis used genome-wide SNP genotypes for about three fifths of the 666 donors, treating that subset as a discovery cohort. Every repertoire in the discovery cohort had been generated on one and the same sequencing platform. Rather than using new phenotypic data, the later analysis identified candidate immune exposures from TCR beta sequences and from how often those sequences occurred across donors. A later analysis re-analyzed previously published TCR beta repertoires from about 730 donors and added high-resolution HLA genotyping to study TCR occurrence patterns. Typing coverage differed by locus: A, B, C, DRB1 and DQB1 were typed in roughly 620-630 donors, DQA1 in about 560, DPA1 in over 600, and DPB1 in 450 to 480. The investigation overall reported the following: The presence/absence analyses assumed that sequencing depth was roughly uniform across donors, and that assumption may not be true. CMV serostatus was the only immune exposure information available for the cohort. In a later analysis, 16,951 TCR beta sequences were associated with specific HLA alleles at a false discovery rate of 0.05. It was suggested by the authors that the approach could potentially be generalized to other disease states and immunological phenotypes. Only TCR beta chains were sequenced in this cohort, and the absence of alpha or paired-chain data limited detectable features. Compared with the roughly 710-donor mean, donors in an Asian-associated ancestry cluster had fewer N-insertions in productive TCRs, according to a later genetic analysis. A further reported finding was that TCR beta sequences accurately predicted the HLA-A and HLA-B alleles for most subjects in the first cohort. Cytomegalovirus status was reported to be diagnosed by the classifier with high specificity and sensitivity in both the original and validation cohorts. A later analysis reported that several top co-occurrence clusters appeared linked to parvovirus B19, influenza, CMV and Epstein-Barr virus. Strong co-occurrence of HLA alleles, especially DR and DQ, made assigning TCR associations to individual alleles difficult. The study gave a list of over 150 TCR beta chains associated with cytomegalovirus. While some public TCRs were present in many individuals, most TCR sequences turned up only very rarely across donors. The sequencing pipeline was judged likely to have produced a cluster of highly shared sequence variants as a technical artifact. Because counts were too low, more than 15 rarely observed V segments, including chromosome 9 orphons, were left out of the earlier analysis of approximately 580 of the donors. In a later analysis, the rate of TCR association differed among HLA loci, with DRB1 alleles having the most associated TCRs and HLA-C alleles having the fewest. Linkage disequilibrium might explain the correlated functional status among segregating V segments, but an unknown experimental factor could not be ruled out. In an earlier analysis of approximately 590 of the donors, most TCR beta V segments were observed in productive rearrangements about 87% or about 30% of the time, broadly matching IMGT annotations. Because HLA typing was unavailable for some donors at each locus, only the typed subset was used in association tests. In vitro tests confirmed that a few of the cytomegalovirus-associated TCR beta chains recognize cytomegalovirus antigens. A later analysis found that most CMV-associated TCR beta chains appeared HLA-restricted, with HLA associations seemingly driven largely by CMV exposure. Compared with equally common non-associated chains, HLA-associated TCR beta chains in a later analysis were more clonally expanded and had lower generation probabilities. Some IMGT-functional V segments, including TRBV6-2 and TRBV6-3, could not be distinguished by the 87-base-pair reads and were therefore excluded. A later genetic analysis associated a missense DCLRE1C variant with V-gene and J-gene trimming of TCR beta chains, and an independent cohort replicated the association.

This clone showed up just a few times. Its antigen has not been determined. Within one base of it there is no much larger clone, and no base qualities were kept. The germline V and J ends show losses of 7 bases and 7 bases respectively, and no gene match explains 14 bases of the junction. The germline V gene encodes CDR1 SQVTM and CDR2 ANQGSEA. The CDR3 numbers 14 residues from cysteine through phenylalanine. The entry retains the CDR3 DNA only, 42 bases that are in frame from base 1. Receptor amplification or capture employed the immunoSEQ multiplex PCR assay. A mixture of 60 forward primers for TCR Vbeta segments and 13 reverse primers for TCR Jbeta segments was used in the multiplex PCR. A multiplex PCR assay on genomic DNA amplified the CDR3 region of rearranged TCR beta genes. On the Illumina HiSeq System, the amplified TCR beta libraries were sequenced as 87-base-pair reads. On the authors' methods: In a later analysis, some 80 million unique TCR beta chains were counted across the 500 to 850 repertoires, and about 10 million of these chains were shared by at least two donors. Raw reads were error-corrected and collapsed into unique sequences by a nearest-neighbor algorithm in which closely related sequences were merged to remove PCR and sequencing errors. To assign V, D and J gene segments, CDR3 sequences were aligned to IMGT reference sequences. Each retained sequence needed at least a six-nucleotide match to both a V gene segment and a J gene segment. Rearrangements were classified as productive when the CDR3 lacked stop codons and remained in frame with V and J, and all other rearrangements were classified as non-productive. CDR3 was defined by IMGT convention, running from the second conserved V-encoded cysteine to the conserved J-encoded phenylalanine. The earlier analysis of approximately 500 of the donors excluded sequences that lacked an unambiguous match to a single V gene segment. An earlier analysis of several hundred of the donors called V segments functional above 56.7% productive rearrangements and segregating when the between-donor standard deviation exceeded 5%. A statistical classification framework was developed to diagnose cytomegalovirus status using the catalog of TCR beta chain sequences. A later analysis assigned V and J genes by comparing TCR nucleotide sequences with IMGT/GENE-DB human TR gene sequences. In a later analysis, CDR3 sequences and most-parsimonious VDJ recombination scenarios were assigned using the TCRdist pipeline. In a later analysis, each TCR beta chain was defined by its CDR3 amino acid sequence together with its V-gene family, and reads lacking a unique V-gene family were excluded. To address suspected cross-contamination and a sequencing artifact, a later analysis removed roughly 580 highly shared, low-generation-probability nucleotide sequences. In a later analysis, a clonal expansion index for each public chain was calculated from normalized within-repertoire ranks of inferred template counts. In a later analysis, generation probabilities were computed with a VDJ recombination model fitted to out-of-frame rearrangements, and the resulting probabilities were checked against IGoR. In a later analysis, TCR-TCR, TCR-HLA and TCR-CMV co-occurrence was scored with hypergeometric tests, and a repertoire-size bias correction was applied to TCR pairs. In a later analysis, false discovery rates were estimated by permuting HLA or CMV assignments 20 times. In a later analysis, co-occurring TCRs were grouped with DBSCAN, and TCRdist sequence similarity was added when clustering was performed within HLA-allele-positive subsets. For co-occurrence clustering, repertoires with fewer than 30,000 or more than 120,000 public chains were excluded, along with five or six repertoires with anomalous nucleotide sharing. TCRdb carries this immuneACCESS record with in-frame sequences only. Its versions omit some clonotypes, under half of them owing to an unresolved V gene in the studies checked, with the rest unexplained. V and J calls and clone size are given by that table; D and trimming were obtained from the DNA. Counted in this sample were approximately 200,000 clones; around 75% of them appeared once. About 3.1% of the sample goes to the ten largest clones.

In total, roughly 670 healthy bone marrow donors made up the cohort. Cohort members were all nominally healthy when sampled, although unrecorded immune exposures were likely present. The donor tested CMV seropositive, placing the donor among the 310 or so seropositive members of the cohort. Every donor gave a peripheral blood sample, and the peripheral blood mononuclear cells from that sample were used for TCR beta sequencing. The Qiagen DNeasy Blood Extraction Kit was used to extract genomic DNA from the blood cell samples. Material for sequencing was PBMCs. The V and J genes are TRBV29-1 and TRBJ1-2; 8 bases in the junction line up with TRBD1. This TCR came from a woman in her 30s in good health and CMV-seropositive. CDR3 loop: CSAKLGQGAGGYTF. In nucleotide form, the sequence is TGCAGCGCCAAGTTAGGGCAGGGGGCTGGTGGCTACACCTTC.